This entry describes one TCR beta chain. Sequenced by immunoSEQ multiplex PCR; TCRdb stores in-frame clones only, minus some. The sample records hundreds of thousands of clones, roughly 90% being singletons. Stated treatment: some 19 received Ad26.COV2.S at low or high dose, single or two shots; roughly five received placebo; per-sample allocation not given. It was on day 63 after the first vaccine or placebo injection that samples were taken. This sample is part of a study of Ad26.COV2.S vaccination and SARS-CoV-2 variants. Study context: The donor belonged to the COV1001 Ad26.COV2.S trial arm.

The V end was cut by 1 base, the J end by 2 bases, with 8 bases between. The germline V gene has CDR1 LNHNV and CDR2 YYDKDF (reference sequence). This CDR3 has 14 amino acids. The clonotype was recovered from a person aged 18-60 years who received the Ad26.COV2.S COVID-19 vaccine or a placebo. J is TRBJ1-1 and V is TRBV15; D is unresolved. The sequenced sample was peripheral blood, obtained in a trial of Ad26.COV2.S vaccine versus placebo. The CDR3 DNA sequence: TGTGCCACCAGCAGAGGACACCTAAACACTGAAGCTTTCTTT. The encoded protein is CATSRGHLNTEAFF.